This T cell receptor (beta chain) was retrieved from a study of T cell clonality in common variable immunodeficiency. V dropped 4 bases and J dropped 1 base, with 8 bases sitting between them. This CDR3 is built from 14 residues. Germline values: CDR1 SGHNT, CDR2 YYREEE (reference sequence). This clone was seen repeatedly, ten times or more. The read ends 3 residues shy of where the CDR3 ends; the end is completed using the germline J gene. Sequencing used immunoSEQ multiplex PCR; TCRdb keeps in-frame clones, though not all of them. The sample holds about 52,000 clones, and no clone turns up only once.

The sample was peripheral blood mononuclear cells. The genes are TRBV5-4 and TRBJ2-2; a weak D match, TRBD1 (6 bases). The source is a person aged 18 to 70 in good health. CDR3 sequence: CASSRTENTGELFF. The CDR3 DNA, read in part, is TGTGCCAGCAGCCGGACAGAGAACACCGGGGAG.